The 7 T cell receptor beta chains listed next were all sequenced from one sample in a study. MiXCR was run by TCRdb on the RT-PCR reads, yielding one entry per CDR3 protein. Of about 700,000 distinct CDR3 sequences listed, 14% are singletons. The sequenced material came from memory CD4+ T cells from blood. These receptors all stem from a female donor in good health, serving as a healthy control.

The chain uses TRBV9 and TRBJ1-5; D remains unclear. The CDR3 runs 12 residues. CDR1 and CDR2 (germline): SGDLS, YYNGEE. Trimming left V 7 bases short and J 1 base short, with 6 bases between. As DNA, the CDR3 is TGTGCCAGCCGACCAAGCAATCAGCCCCAGCATTTT. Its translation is CASRPSNQPQHF.

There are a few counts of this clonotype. The CDR3 DNA reads TGTGCCAGCAGTTATCCCCGGGACAGGGGGCAAGTGGATGAGCAGTTCTTC. Amino acid sequence: CASSYPRDRGQVDEQFF. The gene calls are TRBV28 and TRBJ2-1, with 12 bases identical to TRBD1. V lost 4 bases, J lost 8 bases, and 12 bases stayed unmatched. The CDR3 runs to 17 residues. The germline V gene encodes CDR1 MDHEN and CDR2 SYDVKM.

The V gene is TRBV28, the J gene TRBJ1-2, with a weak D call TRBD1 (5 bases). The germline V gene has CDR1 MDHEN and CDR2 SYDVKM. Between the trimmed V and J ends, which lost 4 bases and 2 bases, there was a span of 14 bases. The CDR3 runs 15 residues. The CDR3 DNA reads TGTGCCAGCAGTTCCCCCCCTGGGGACAACTATGGCTACACCTTC. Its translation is CASSSPPGDNYGYTF.

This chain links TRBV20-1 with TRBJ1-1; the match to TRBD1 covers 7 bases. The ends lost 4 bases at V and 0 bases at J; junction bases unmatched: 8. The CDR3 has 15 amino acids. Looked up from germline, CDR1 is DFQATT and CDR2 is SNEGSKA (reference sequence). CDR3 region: CSAKIGTVMNTEAFF. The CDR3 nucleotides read TGCAGTGCTAAGATCGGGACAGTCATGAACACTGAAGCTTTCTTT.

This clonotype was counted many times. The CDR3 loop reads CSARDTGLPWQPQHF. The DNA for the CDR3 is TGCAGTGCTAGAGATACAGGCCTACCTTGGCAGCCCCAGCATTTT. The V call is TRBV20-1, the J call TRBJ1-5; D possibly corresponds to TRBD1 (5 bases). Germline values: CDR1 DFQATT, CDR2 SNEGSKA (reference sequence). The CDR3 is 15 residues long. V lost 0 bases, J lost 7 bases, and 16 bases lay in between.

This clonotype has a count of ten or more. The CDR3 sequence is CASSAVSYEQYF. CDR3 bases: TGTGCCAGCAGCGCCGTCTCCTACGAGCAGTACTTC. V and J are TRBV6-2 or TRBV6-3 and TRBJ2-7; D call uncertain. V lost 6 bases, J lost 0 bases, and 6 bases lay in between. CDR1 is MNHEY, CDR2 SVGEGT, per germline. This CDR3 region has 12 residues.

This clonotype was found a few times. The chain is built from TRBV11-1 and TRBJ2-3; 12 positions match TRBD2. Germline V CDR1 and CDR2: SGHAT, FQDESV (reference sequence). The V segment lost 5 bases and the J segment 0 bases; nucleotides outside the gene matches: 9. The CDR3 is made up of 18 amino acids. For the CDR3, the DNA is TGTGCCAGCAGCACGGGACTAGCGGGTCGTGCTAGCACAGATACGCAGTATTTT. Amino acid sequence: CASSTGLAGRASTDTQYF.